The clone carrying this T cell receptor beta chain occurred many times. TCRdb reprocessed the reads via MiXCR and lists one record per CDR3 protein. The table shows around 54,000 distinct CDR3 sequences, with about 7.3% occurring only once. The data derive from a study of patients with pleural tuberculosis. The V end lost 7 bases, the J end lost 8 bases, and 24 bases lay between the germline ends. The CDR3 has 16 residues. The receptor's source is a human donor with pleural tuberculosis. The V call is TRBV12-3 or TRBV12-4, the J call TRBJ2-1; maybe TRBD2 (5 bases). In nucleotides, the CDR3 is TGTGCCAGCATCCTGGAGCCGGGGAAAGGGATCGATGAGCAGTTCTTC. It encodes CASILEPGKGIDEQFF.